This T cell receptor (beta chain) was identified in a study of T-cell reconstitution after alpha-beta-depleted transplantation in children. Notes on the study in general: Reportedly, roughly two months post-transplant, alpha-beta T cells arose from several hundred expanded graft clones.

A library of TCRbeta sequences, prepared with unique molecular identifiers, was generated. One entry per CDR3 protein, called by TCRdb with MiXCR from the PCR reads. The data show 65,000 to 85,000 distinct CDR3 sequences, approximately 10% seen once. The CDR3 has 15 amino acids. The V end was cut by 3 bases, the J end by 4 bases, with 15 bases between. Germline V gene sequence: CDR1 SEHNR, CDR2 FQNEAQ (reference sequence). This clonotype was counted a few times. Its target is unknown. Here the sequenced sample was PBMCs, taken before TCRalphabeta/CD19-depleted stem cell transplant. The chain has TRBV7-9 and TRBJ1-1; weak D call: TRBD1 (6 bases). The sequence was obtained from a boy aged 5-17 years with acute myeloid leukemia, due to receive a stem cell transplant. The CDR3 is CASSLYGVGGTEAFF. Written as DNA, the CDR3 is TGTGCCAGCAGCTTGTACGGGGTAGGGGGCACTGAAGCTTTCTTT. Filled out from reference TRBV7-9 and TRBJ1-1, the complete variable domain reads DTGVSQNPRHKITKRGQNVTFRCDPISEHNRLYWYRQTLGQGPEFLTYFQNEAQLEKSRLLSDRFSAERPKGSFSTLEIQRTEQGDSAMYLCASSLYGVGGTEAFFGQGTRLTVV.